The 10 T cell receptor beta chains in this list originate from one sample, sequenced in a study of blood T cell repertoires in COVID-19 (dated by TCRdb to between 2020 and 2021). Preparation of the library involved the immunoSEQ multiplex PCR assay. TCRdb holds this immuneACCESS table with in-frame rearrangements only. Some clones are missing; in checked studies, unresolved V genes explain under half, and the rest has no known cause. This sample has 60,000 to 65,000 clones in its table, and approximately 82% of those were observed once. The top ten clonotypes cover 5.5% to 6% of the sample. Sequences were obtained from peripheral blood. These receptors were collected from an older woman with acute or convalescent COVID-19.

This chain links TRBV19 with TRBJ1-2; a weak D match, TRBD1 (6 bases). CDR3 length equals 15 residues. The V end lost 2 bases, the J end lost 4 bases, and 14 bases lay between the germline ends. Germline V CDR1 and CDR2: LNHDA, SQIVND (reference sequence). CDR3 protein: CASSILDRPSYGYTF. The CDR3 DNA follows: TGTGCCAGTAGTATATTAGACAGGCCCAGCTATGGCTACACCTTC.

The chain is built from TRBV5-1 and TRBJ1-1; D is undetermined. The V end lost 0 bases, the J end lost 7 bases, and 7 bases lay between the germline ends. CDR1 and CDR2 (germline): SGHRS, YFSETQ. The CDR3 spans 12 residues. The CDR3: CASSLGANEAFF. CDR3 DNA sequence: TGCGCCAGCAGCTTGGGTGCTAATGAAGCTTTCTTT.

V and J are TRBV5-6 and TRBJ2-3; D is unclear. CDR3 size: 13 residues. CDR1 and CDR2 from the germline V gene are SGHDT and YYEEEE. Trimming removed 1 base from V and 0 bases from J, with 3 bases in between. CDR3 in amino acids: CASSLISTDTQYF. The CDR3 DNA sequence: TGTGCCAGCAGCTTGATAAGCACAGATACGCAGTATTTT.

The chain combines TRBV10-2 with TRBJ2-7, with 9 nucleotides matching TRBD1. V trimming: 6 bases; J trimming: 6 bases; junction bases outside the gene matches: 9. The CDR3 loop spans 14 amino acids. The germline V gene encodes CDR1 WSHSY and CDR2 SAAADI. The CDR3 DNA reads TGCGCCAGCAGACCACAGGGGGCGTTAAGCGAGCAGTACTTC. Its translation: CASRPQGALSEQYF.

This chain uses TRBV7-3 with TRBJ2-7; 7 bases are a match to TRBD1. V shed 5 bases and J 1 base; nucleotides not matched to a gene: 8. Germline V CDR1 and CDR2: SGHTA, FQGTGA. CDR3 size: 15 residues. The CDR3 spells CASSPTWDSSYEQYF. The DNA of the CDR3 is TGTGCCAGCAGCCCAACCTGGGACAGTTCCTACGAGCAGTACTTC.

The CDR3 reads CASSQDIPGGLLETQYF. Written as DNA, the CDR3 is TGTGCCAGCAGCCAAGATATTCCGGGGGGGCTACTAGAGACCCAGTACTTC. This chain links TRBV14 with TRBJ2-5, with 8 bases aligning to TRBD2. Trimming took 0 bases from V and 4 from J; bases not matched to a gene: 10. CDR3 size: 17 residues. Germline assignment: CDR1 SGHDN and CDR2 FVKESK.

V and J are TRBV18 and TRBJ1-4, with D possibly TRBD1 on 5 matching bases. Trimming cost V 6 bases and J 0 bases, with 8 bases left between them. This CDR3 comprises 14 residues. The germline V gene has CDR1 KGHSH and CDR2 LQKENI. DNA of the CDR3: TGTGCCAGCTCCCAGGGTGCAACTAATGAAAAACTGTTTTTT. It codes for CASSQGATNEKLFF.

This clone was recorded a few times. This chain connects TRBV19 to TRBJ1-5; D unclear. The CDR3 extends over 13 amino acids. V was shortened by 6 bases and J by 5 bases, with 11 bases between the two germline ends. Germline assignment: CDR1 LNHDA and CDR2 SQIVND (reference sequence). The CDR3 loop is CASSRVADQPQHF. The CDR3 region has the DNA TGTGCCAGTAGCCGGGTTGCCGATCAGCCCCAGCATTTT.

This clone was seen only a few times. The chain carries TRBV25-1 and TRBJ1-2, with a tentative D call TRBD1 (5 bases). V gave up 3 bases and J gave up 6 bases, with 11 bases separating them. Germline V lookup: CDR1 MGHDK, CDR2 SYGVNS. This CDR3 has 13 residues. CDR3 region: CASSDRGSDGYTF. DNA for the CDR3: TGTGCCAGCAGTGACCGGGGGAGCGATGGCTACACCTTC.

In its sample, this clone was seen a few times. This rearrangement joins TRBV27 to TRBJ1-1, with 9 nucleotides matching TRBD1. V dropped 8 bases and J dropped 5; count of bases not matched to a gene: 3. The CDR3 consists of 12 residues. The germline V gene encodes CDR1 MNHEY and CDR2 SMNVEV (reference sequence). CDR3 sequence: CASRQGETEAFF. The CDR3 bases are TGTGCCAGCCGACAGGGGGAGACTGAAGCTTTCTTT.